This passage covers 13 T cell receptor beta chains from one sample sequenced in a study of OX40 agonist ivuxolimab in advanced cancers. Some clones are missing from TCRdb's copy, which holds only in-frame ones; the method was immunoSEQ multiplex PCR. The table lists almost 85,000 clones, over 85% of them singletons. The specimen comprised CD4+ or CD8+ T cells sorted from blood, sampled in a trial of the OX40 agonist ivuxolimab. These receptors were collected from an adult with an advanced solid tumor such as melanoma, head and neck, liver or kidney cancer.

This clone was seen a single time. The chain joins TRBV27 to TRBJ1-6; a weak D match, TRBD1 (5 bases). Trimming stripped 0 bases from V and 9 bases from J, with 18 bases between. The CDR3 has 17 amino acids. Germline V gives CDR1 MNHEY, CDR2 SMNVEV (reference sequence). The CDR3 bases are TGTGCCAGCAGTTTATCGCCACCGGGACCAGGGAGTTCACCCCTCCACTTT. This gives the protein CASSLSPPGPGSSPLHF.

The chain employs TRBV6-1 and TRBJ2-7; D unresolved. Germline-derived CDR1 and CDR2 are MNHNS and SASEGT. Between the trimmed V and J ends, which lost 3 bases and 0 bases, there was a span of 9 bases. The CDR3 is 14 amino acids. The CDR3, as DNA: TGTGCCAGCAGTGATCGACGGAACTCCTACGAGCAGTACTTC. This sequence encodes CASSDRRNSYEQYF.

The chain combines TRBV4-1 with TRBJ2-7; the D gene is possibly TRBD2 (5 bases). CDR1 and CDR2 from the germline V gene are MGHRA and YSYEKL. The CDR3 contains 13 residues. Trimming pared 4 bases from V and 0 bases from J, leaving 7 bases between. In nucleotides, the CDR3 is TGCGCCAGCAGCCTCCGGGGCTCCTACGAGCAGTACTTC. Translating gives CASSLRGSYEQYF.

This chain joins TRBV5-4 and TRBJ2-1; 8 bases align to TRBD2. Germline CDR1 SGHNT, CDR2 YYREEE (reference sequence). The V gene end was trimmed by 1 base and the J gene end by 3 bases; junction bases not matched to a gene: 3. The CDR3 is 15 residues long. CDR3 coding DNA: TGTGCCAGCAGCTTGCTGCGGGGGGACTACAATGAGCAGTTCTTC. Translating it yields CASSLLRGDYNEQFF.

The chain joins TRBV9 to TRBJ2-2; 9 bases match TRBD2. Germline CDR1 reads SGDLS; CDR2 reads YYNGEE. Trimming at V came to 4 bases and at J to 6 bases, leaving 10 bases not matched to a gene. The CDR3 has 16 amino acids. The CDR3, as DNA: TGTGCCAGCAGCCTCCCGGGACTAGCTTCCCCCGGGGAGCTGTTTTTT. This translates into CASSLPGLASPGELFF.

The chain links TRBV11-2 to TRBJ2-5, with 9 positions matching TRBD2. The last part of the DNA fits TRBJ2-7 better; the J call may be wrong. Germline CDR1 and CDR2: SGHAT and FQNNGV. The CDR3 totals 16 residues. The CDR3 loop is CASSLMRLAGVYEQYF. The CDR3 coding sequence is TGTGCCAGCAGCTTAATGAGGTTAGCGGGAGTCTACGAGCAGTACTTC.

V and J are TRBV7-9 and TRBJ2-7, with 10 bases matching TRBD2. From germline, CDR1 is SEHNR and CDR2 FQNEAQ (reference sequence). This CDR3 is 14 amino acids long. The junction had 2 bases not matched to a gene; V was cut back by 2 bases and J by 4 bases. CDR3 coding DNA: TGTGCCAGCAGCTTACTAGCGGGAGATTACGAGCAGTACTTC. Amino acids: CASSLLAGDYEQYF.

The genes are TRBV27 and TRBJ2-7, with 9 bases that match TRBD2. In germline, CDR1 is MNHEY, CDR2 SMNVEV (reference sequence). Losses at the gene ends were 0 bases for V and 2 bases for J; bases not matched to a gene: 5. The length of the CDR3 is 16 residues. CDR3 amino acids: CASSLSVLAGTYEQYF. The CDR3 DNA follows: TGTGCCAGCAGTTTATCAGTACTAGCGGGCACCTACGAGCAGTACTTC.

This clone came up once. The rearrangement joins TRBV11-2 to TRBJ2-7, with D hard to call. CDR3 length equals 15 residues. CDR1 and CDR2 (germline): SGHAT, FQNNGV. Trimming stripped 0 bases from V and 2 bases from J, with 11 bases between. The CDR3, as DNA: TGTGCCAGCAGCTTAGAGACTGCCGGCGCCTACGAGCAGTACTTC. Encoded protein: CASSLETAGAYEQYF.

The rearrangement links TRBV13 to TRBJ2-7; D remains unclear. Trimming took 0 bases from V and 1 from J, leaving 7 bases between them. Germline V gives CDR1 PRHDT, CDR2 FYEKMQ (reference sequence). The CDR3 is 14 residues long. CDR3 sequence: CASSLGTPSYEQYF. For the CDR3, the DNA is TGTGCCAGCAGCTTAGGTACCCCATCCTACGAGCAGTACTTC.

This clone was seen once. The rearrangement joins TRBV5-6 to TRBJ2-7; D is ambiguous. Germline V gene sequence: CDR1 SGHDT, CDR2 YYEEEE. CDR3 size: 13 residues. Trimming cost V 0 bases and J 1 base, with 5 bases left between them. The CDR3 loop is CASSLGSSYEQYF. The CDR3 bases are TGTGCCAGCAGCTTGGGGAGTTCCTACGAGCAGTACTTC.

This chain joins TRBV13 and TRBJ2-5; 8 bases match TRBD2. Germline CDR1 and CDR2: PRHDT and FYEKMQ (reference sequence). The V segment lost 0 bases and the J segment 5 bases; nucleotides outside the gene matches: 8. CDR3 length: 16 residues. The CDR3 DNA follows: TGTGCCAGCAGCTTAGGTTTGGTTAGCGGGGTCGAGACCCAGTACTTC. Translating it yields CASSLGLVSGVETQYF.

The V and J genes are TRBV5-5 and TRBJ1-1; D is possibly TRBD1 (6 bases). Germline CDR1 reads SGHKS; CDR2 reads YYEKEE (reference sequence). The V end was cut by 0 bases, the J end by 1 base, with 19 bases between. The CDR3 runs 18 residues. The CDR3 region is CASSLARAGVSRNTEAFF. The CDR3 DNA sequence: TGTGCCAGCAGCTTGGCTAGGGCAGGGGTCTCGAGGAACACTGAAGCTTTCTTT.